The text below deals with one T cell receptor beta chain. The sample originates from a study of T cell changes during pregnancy in multiple sclerosis. Clones were sequenced by immunoSEQ multiplex PCR, and TCRdb holds only the in-frame ones, with some missing. Here the sample spans 67,000 or so clones, roughly 92% being singletons. This CDR3 spans 17 amino acids. Germline assignment: CDR1 MNHNS and CDR2 SASEGT. The V and J ends lost 4 bases and 5 bases, in that order; junction bases with no gene match: 13. The TCR comes from a female donor in good health, enrolled as a control in a pregnancy study. Sequences were derived from CD8+ T cells from peripheral blood mononuclear cells, sampled in the third trimester of pregnancy. The chain recombines TRBV6-1 with TRBJ2-4; 8 bases agree with TRBD2. The CDR3 nucleotides are TGTGCCAGCAGTGCCCCCCGGGGGGGCCAAGTCGAAAACATTCAGTACTTC. It is translated as CASSAPRGGQVENIQYF.